A single sample is the source of the 7 T cell receptor beta chains below, sequenced in a study of PD-L1 blockade in urothelial cancer. Assay used: immunoSEQ multiplex PCR; TCRdb lists only in-frame clones, some missing. The table includes 45,000 to 70,000 clones, around 86% detected once. Noted time point: pretreatment peripheral blood. The sequencing used PBMCs, collected around atezolizumab (anti-PD-L1) treatment. Receptor source: a man between 65 and 85 years old with urothelial cancer.

The chain employs TRBV5-5 and TRBJ2-1, with D uncertain. The length of the CDR3 is 12 residues. The germline V and J ends were trimmed by 4 bases and 12 bases, with 14 bases remaining between them. Germline V lookup: CDR1 SGHKS, CDR2 YYEKEE (reference sequence). CDR3 DNA sequence: TGTGCCAGCAGCCAGACTCTAGAGTTGCAGTTCTTC. Its translation is CASSQTLELQFF.

V usage is TRBV5-1 and J usage is TRBJ2-5, with 9 bases identical to TRBD2. CDR1 SGHRS and CDR2 YFSETQ come from the germline V gene. This CDR3 region has 15 residues. V gave up 0 bases and J gave up 2 bases; unmatched junction bases: 2. The CDR3 spells CASSLATSGQETQYF. The CDR3, as DNA: TGCGCCAGCAGCTTGGCGACTAGCGGACAAGAGACCCAGTACTTC.

The CDR3 DNA is TGTGCCTGGGCCCCCGGGACAGGGCATGGCTACACCTTC. Amino acid sequence: CAWAPGTGHGYTF. The J gene is TRBJ1-2, the V gene TRBV30, with 9 bases lining up with TRBD1. CDR3 length equals 13 residues. V lost 5 bases, J lost 6 bases, and 7 bases stayed unmatched. Germline V CDR1 and CDR2: GTSNPN, SVGIG (reference sequence).

The chain links TRBV5-6 to TRBJ2-1, with 7 bases identical to TRBD2. J gave up 1 base and V 0 bases, and 4 bases lay outside the gene matches. Looked up from germline, CDR1 is SGHDT and CDR2 is YYEEEE. There are 16 residues in the CDR3. The CDR3 DNA reads TGTGCCAGCAGCTTGGGGCTAGCGGAGTCCTACAATGAGCAGTTCTTC. Amino acid sequence: CASSLGLAESYNEQFF.

The chain links TRBV6-5 to TRBJ2-7; 10 positions match TRBD1. In germline, CDR1 is MNHEY, CDR2 SVGAGI. The CDR3 consists of 13 residues. The junction had 6 bases not matched to a gene; V was cut back by 7 bases and J by 6 bases. CDR3 protein: CASTTGTGAEQYF. The DNA for the CDR3 is TGTGCCAGCACGACCGGGACAGGGGCCGAGCAGTACTTC.

The rearrangement links TRBV7-3 to TRBJ1-2; D unclear. This CDR3 contains 13 residues. CDR1 is SGHTA, CDR2 FQGTGA, per germline. V shed 5 bases and J shed 3 bases, with 10 bases lying between them. The CDR3 spells CASSPGEDYGYTF. The CDR3 DNA follows: TGTGCCAGCAGCCCCGGGGAGGACTATGGCTACACCTTC. The variable domain in full, with the rest retrieved from reference TRBV7-3 and TRBJ1-2, is GAGVSQTPSNKVTEKGKYVELRCDPISGHTALYWYRQSLGQGPEFLIYFQGTGAADDSGLPNDRFFAVRPEGSVSTLKIQRTERGDSAVYLCASSPGEDYGYTFGSGTRLTVV.

This clone was seen a few times. This chain links TRBV5-4 with TRBJ1-1; 12 bases line up with TRBD1. Germline CDR1 reads SGHNT; CDR2 reads YYREEE (reference sequence). This CDR3 region has 16 residues. J was trimmed by 3 bases and V by 4 bases; bases with no gene match: 7. DNA for the CDR3: TGTGCCAGCAGCCGAGGGACAGGGGGCGGGTACACTGAAGCTTTCTTT. Encoded protein: CASSRGTGGGYTEAFF. The full variable domain, with the rest looked up from reference TRBV5-4 and TRBJ1-1, is ETGVTQSPTHLIKTRGQQVTLRCSSQSGHNTVSWYQQALGQGPQFIFQYYREEENGRGNFPPRFSGLQFPNYSSELNVNALELDDSALYLCASSRGTGGGYTEAFFGQGTRLTVV.